This T cell receptor beta chain was sequenced during a study of cytomegalovirus exposure and HLA in healthy donors. TCRdb's table, derived via immunoSEQ multiplex PCR, lists solely in-frame clones and lacks some. Counted here are about 150,000 clones, approximately 94% occurring once; the ten biggest clones make up over 1.5%. This clone has just one count. V lost 2 bases to trimming and J lost 2 bases, with 13 bases between them. From germline, CDR1 is MNHEY and CDR2 SVGAGI. This CDR3 contains 15 residues. The sample was PBMCs. V is TRBV6-5 and J is TRBJ2-7; D possibly corresponds to TRBD1 (6 bases). The TCR was taken from a man aged 18-30 years in good health and CMV-seropositive. The CDR3 reads CASSYPTGPTYEQYF. The CDR3 coding sequence is TGTGCCAGCAGTTACCCGACAGGACCCACCTACGAGCAGTACTTC.